Listed below are T cell receptor beta chains from one sample, sequenced in a study of follicular helper T cells after annual influenza vaccination. Here immunoSEQ multiplex PCR was the method, and the copy in TCRdb shows in-frame clones only, minus some. This table has around 10,000 clones, around 84% appearing once. This specimen was CXCR5- memory CD4+ T cells sorted from blood, taken on the day of influenza vaccination. The receptors were gathered from an adult who received the influenza vaccine. The CDR3 runs from the conserved cysteine through the conserved F or W. Fields, in order: D gene, J gene, clone size, V gene, CDR3 protein, CDR3 DNA. D genes are given only for firm matches. Not every row has a clone size; where given, it reads once, few, many or a size class.

d_call: .; j_call: TRBJ2-7; clone_size: .; v_call: TRBV2; cdr3_aa: CASSPRGSTYEQYF; cdr3_nt: TGTGCCAGCAGCCCGAGGGGGAGCACCTACGAGCAGTACTTC
d_call: .; j_call: TRBJ1-2; clone_size: few; v_call: TRBV28; cdr3_aa: CASTGSPDYGYTF; cdr3_nt: TGTGCCAGCACGGGATCGCCAGACTATGGCTACACCTTC
d_call: .; j_call: TRBJ2-3; clone_size: .; v_call: TRBV7-2; cdr3_aa: CASSPKRAVNTDTQYF; cdr3_nt: TGTGCCAGCAGCCCCAAACGGGCTGTAAACACAGATACGCAGTATTTT
d_call: TRBD2; j_call: TRBJ2-2; clone_size: .; v_call: TRBV7-2; cdr3_aa: CASRFGAGETQTGELFF; cdr3_nt: TGTGCCAGCAGATTCGGAGCGGGAGAAACACAAACCGGGGAGCTGTTTTTT
d_call: .; j_call: TRBJ2-7; clone_size: .; v_call: TRBV7-8; cdr3_aa: CASSRPKGDEQYF; cdr3_nt: TGTGCCAGCAGCCGCCCCAAAGGGGACGAGCAGTACTTC
d_call: .; j_call: TRBJ2-1; clone_size: once; v_call: TRBV30; cdr3_aa: CASQGGSSYNEQFF; cdr3_nt: TGTGCCTCCCAAGGGGGGAGCTCCTACAATGAGCAGTTCTTC
d_call: .; j_call: TRBJ2-3; clone_size: .; v_call: TRBV2; cdr3_aa: CASSEGLLDNTDTQYF; cdr3_nt: TGTGCCAGCAGTGAAGGGTTACTAGATAACACAGATACGCAGTATTTT
d_call: TRBD1; j_call: TRBJ2-7; clone_size: .; v_call: TRBV4-1; cdr3_aa: CASSQGFLGQGSYEQYF; cdr3_nt: TGCGCCAGCAGCCAAGGGTTCCTCGGACAGGGGAGTTACGAGCAGTACTTC
d_call: TRBD1; j_call: TRBJ1-1; clone_size: .; v_call: TRBV28; cdr3_aa: CASSQPQGADTEAFF; cdr3_nt: TGTGCCAGCAGTCAACCCCAGGGGGCTGACACTGAAGCTTTCTTT
d_call: .; j_call: TRBJ2-3; clone_size: .; v_call: TRBV5-1; cdr3_aa: CASTRGESTDTQYF; cdr3_nt: TGCGCCAGCACCCGAGGGGAGTCCACAGATACGCAGTATTTT
d_call: .; j_call: TRBJ1-5; clone_size: few; v_call: TRBV27; cdr3_aa: CASSFSQGLQPQHF; cdr3_nt: TGTGCCAGCAGTTTCTCACAGGGCTTACAGCCCCAGCATTTT
d_call: TRBD2; j_call: TRBJ2-1; clone_size: .; v_call: TRBV9; cdr3_aa: CASSVAPGLAGAEQFF; cdr3_nt: TGTGCCAGCAGCGTAGCTCCGGGACTAGCGGGAGCTGAGCAGTTCTTC
d_call: .; j_call: TRBJ2-3; clone_size: .; v_call: TRBV9; cdr3_aa: CASSVESGYTDTQYF; cdr3_nt: TGTGCCAGCAGCGTCGAGTCGGGATACACAGATACGCAGTATTTT
d_call: .; j_call: TRBJ1-1; clone_size: few; v_call: TRBV29-1; cdr3_aa: CSVKAGLANTEAFF; cdr3_nt: TGCAGCGTTAAGGCAGGGCTGGCGAACACTGAAGCTTTCTTT
d_call: .; j_call: TRBJ1-5; clone_size: .; v_call: TRBV10-3; cdr3_aa: CASREGGNQPQHF; cdr3_nt: TGTGCCAGCAGAGAAGGGGGCAATCAGCCCCAGCATTTT
d_call: TRBD1; j_call: TRBJ2-1; clone_size: .; v_call: TRBV5-5; cdr3_aa: CASSPPSRPGGYNEQFF; cdr3_nt: TGTGCCAGCAGCCCCCCCTCTAGGCCAGGGGGCTACAATGAGCAGTTCTTC
d_call: TRBD1; j_call: TRBJ2-1; clone_size: .; v_call: TRBV6-5; cdr3_aa: CASSTRDRVGNEQFF; cdr3_nt: TGTGCCAGCAGTACCCGGGACAGGGTAGGAAATGAGCAGTTCTTC
d_call: TRBD2; j_call: TRBJ2-5; clone_size: .; v_call: TRBV5-1; cdr3_aa: CAPGGFCLGGLAGEGEGETQYF; cdr3_nt: TGCGCCCCGGGGGGCTTCTGCTTGGGCGGACTAGCGGGAGAGGGTGAAGGAGAGACCCAGTACTTC
d_call: .; j_call: TRBJ1-3; clone_size: .; v_call: TRBV11-2; cdr3_aa: CASSLDLGNTIYF; cdr3_nt: TGTGCCAGCAGCTTAGATCTGGGAAACACCATATATTTT
d_call: .; j_call: TRBJ2-3; clone_size: .; v_call: TRBV6-6; cdr3_aa: CASRPGGLKQYF; cdr3_nt: TGTGCCAGCAGGCCGGGGGGCTTGAAGCAGTATTTT
d_call: TRBD2; j_call: TRBJ2-1; clone_size: .; v_call: TRBV2; cdr3_aa: CASSGTSGRNAEQFF; cdr3_nt: TGTGCCAGCAGTGGGACTAGCGGGAGGAACGCTGAGCAGTTCTTC
d_call: .; j_call: TRBJ1-2; clone_size: few; v_call: TRBV28; cdr3_aa: CASSPGQSYGYTF; cdr3_nt: TGTGCCAGCAGCCCTGGACAGTCTTATGGCTACACCTTC
d_call: TRBD2; j_call: TRBJ2-1; clone_size: .; v_call: TRBV7-9; cdr3_aa: CASTKNSGTYNEQFF; cdr3_nt: TGTGCCAGCACCAAAAATAGCGGGACCTACAATGAGCAGTTCTTC
d_call: .; j_call: TRBJ1-6; clone_size: .; v_call: TRBV28; cdr3_aa: CASRPPNSPLHF; cdr3_nt: TGTGCCAGCAGACCCCCGAATTCACCCCTCCACTTT
d_call: TRBD1; j_call: TRBJ1-1; clone_size: .; v_call: TRBV7-9; cdr3_aa: CASSLADRENTEAFF; cdr3_nt: TGTGCCAGCAGCTTAGCGGACAGGGAGAACACTGAAGCTTTCTTT
d_call: TRBD2; j_call: TRBJ2-1; clone_size: .; v_call: TRBV6-4; cdr3_aa: CASSDTSGGRNEQFF; cdr3_nt: TGTGCCAGCAGTGACACTAGCGGGGGCCGCAATGAGCAGTTCTTC
d_call: .; j_call: TRBJ1-5; clone_size: .; v_call: TRBV6-1; cdr3_aa: CASRETGNQPQHF; cdr3_nt: TGTGCCAGCAGGGAGACAGGAAATCAGCCCCAGCATTTT
d_call: .; j_call: TRBJ1-4; clone_size: .; v_call: TRBV4-1; cdr3_aa: CASSLRYGRTTNEKLFF; cdr3_nt: TGCGCCAGCAGCCTCCGATATGGGCGTACAACTAATGAAAAACTGTTTTTT
d_call: .; j_call: TRBJ1-1; clone_size: once; v_call: TRBV6-9; cdr3_aa: CASSYMGDAAFF; cdr3_nt: TGTGCCAGCAGTTACATGGGGGATGCAGCTTTCTTT
d_call: .; j_call: TRBJ2-3; clone_size: .; v_call: TRBV30; cdr3_aa: CAWGGTGTSGADTQYF; cdr3_nt: TGTGCCTGGGGGGGGACCGGGACTTCAGGAGCAGATACGCAGTATTTT
d_call: .; j_call: TRBJ1-3; clone_size: .; v_call: TRBV18; cdr3_aa: CASSSGRISGNTIYF; cdr3_nt: TGTGCCAGCTCATCGGGACGGATCTCTGGAAACACCATATATTTT
d_call: TRBD2; j_call: TRBJ2-2; clone_size: .; v_call: TRBV28; cdr3_aa: CASSLRPIQGLAGRPNTGELFF; cdr3_nt: TGTGCCAGCAGTTTACGTCCGATCCAGGGACTAGCGGGACGGCCGAACACCGGGGAGCTGTTTTTT
d_call: .; j_call: TRBJ1-2; clone_size: once; v_call: TRBV28; cdr3_aa: CASSLARGYYGYTF; cdr3_nt: TGTGCCAGCAGTCTCGCCCGGGGTTACTATGGCTACACCTTC
d_call: .; j_call: TRBJ1-5; clone_size: .; v_call: TRBV28; cdr3_aa: CASSSSGNQPQHF; cdr3_nt: TGTGCCAGCAGTTCCTCGGGCAATCAGCCCCAGCATTTT
d_call: TRBD2; j_call: TRBJ2-7; clone_size: .; v_call: TRBV27; cdr3_aa: CASSRILAGGTYEQYF; cdr3_nt: TGTGCCAGCAGTCGGATACTAGCGGGAGGCACCTACGAGCAGTACTTC
d_call: .; j_call: TRBJ2-1; clone_size: few; v_call: TRBV7-2; cdr3_aa: CASSSTGSSYNEQFF; cdr3_nt: TGTGCCAGCAGCTCCACGGGAAGCTCCTACAATGAGCAGTTCTTC
d_call: .; j_call: TRBJ2-2; clone_size: .; v_call: TRBV18; cdr3_aa: CASSPEAGTVLTGELFF; cdr3_nt: TGTGCCAGCTCACCGGAAGCGGGTACTGTGCTCACCGGGGAGCTGTTTTTT
d_call: .; j_call: TRBJ2-3; clone_size: .; v_call: TRBV21-1; cdr3_aa: CASSSPSGERNTQYF; cdr3_nt: TGTGCCAGCAGCTCCCCTAGCGGGGAACGGAATACGCAGTATTTT
d_call: .; j_call: TRBJ2-5; clone_size: .; v_call: TRBV5-8; cdr3_aa: CASSLEGRRQETQYF; cdr3_nt: TGTGCCAGCAGCTTGGAGGGGAGGAGACAAGAGACCCAGTACTTC
d_call: TRBD1; j_call: TRBJ1-2; clone_size: .; v_call: TRBV5-8; cdr3_aa: CASSLAAGGAVYGYTF; cdr3_nt: TGTGCCAGCAGCTTGGCCGCAGGGGGCGCGGTCTATGGCTACACCTTC
d_call: .; j_call: TRBJ2-2; clone_size: .; v_call: TRBV7-6; cdr3_aa: CASSRPLSGELFF; cdr3_nt: TGTGCCAGCAGCAGACCCCTGTCCGGGGAGCTGTTTTTT
d_call: TRBD1; j_call: TRBJ2-7; clone_size: .; v_call: TRBV30; cdr3_aa: CAWSTGQGGYEQYF; cdr3_nt: TGTGCCTGGAGTACAGGACAGGGAGGTTACGAGCAGTACTTC
d_call: .; j_call: TRBJ1-1; clone_size: .; v_call: TRBV2; cdr3_aa: CASKALSNTEAFF; cdr3_nt: TGTGCCAGCAAGGCCCTATCGAACACTGAAGCTTTCTTT
d_call: TRBD2; j_call: TRBJ2-5; clone_size: .; v_call: TRBV6-6; cdr3_aa: CASTLTSGRETQYF; cdr3_nt: TGTGCCAGCACCCTGACTAGCGGGAGGGAGACCCAGTACTTC
d_call: TRBD2; j_call: TRBJ2-1; clone_size: .; v_call: TRBV7-9; cdr3_aa: CASSSLTSGFYNEQFF; cdr3_nt: TGTGCCAGCAGCTCGCTGACTAGCGGGTTCTACAATGAGCAGTTCTTC
d_call: .; j_call: TRBJ1-1; clone_size: .; v_call: TRBV9; cdr3_aa: CASSVALGGNTEAFF; cdr3_nt: TGTGCCAGCAGCGTAGCTTTGGGTGGGAACACTGAAGCTTTCTTT
d_call: TRBD1; j_call: TRBJ2-4; clone_size: .; v_call: TRBV19; cdr3_aa: CASSIVETGDYIQYF; cdr3_nt: TGTGCCAGTAGTATAGTCGAGACAGGGGATTACATTCAGTACTTC
d_call: .; j_call: TRBJ2-1; clone_size: .; v_call: TRBV9; cdr3_aa: CASSVTGSPYNEQFF; cdr3_nt: TGTGCCAGCAGCGTAACAGGGTCCCCCTACAATGAGCAGTTCTTC
d_call: .; j_call: TRBJ2-7; clone_size: .; v_call: TRBV10-3; cdr3_aa: CAIRATQRRGEQYF; cdr3_nt: TGTGCCATCAGAGCTACACAGAGAAGGGGCGAGCAGTACTTC
d_call: .; j_call: TRBJ1-1; clone_size: .; v_call: TRBV4-1; cdr3_aa: CASSQPTEQYTEAFF; cdr3_nt: TGCGCCAGCAGCCAGCCCACGGAACAATACACTGAAGCTTTCTTT
d_call: .; j_call: TRBJ2-1; clone_size: .; v_call: TRBV15; cdr3_aa: CATSRDKSGASSYNEQFF; cdr3_nt: TGTGCCACCAGCAGAGATAAGAGTGGGGCTAGCTCCTACAATGAGCAGTTCTTC
d_call: TRBD1; j_call: TRBJ2-7; clone_size: .; v_call: TRBV4-3; cdr3_aa: CASSQDRPGTGNYEQYF; cdr3_nt: TGCGCCAGCAGCCAAGATCGTCCAGGGACAGGGAACTACGAGCAGTACTTC
d_call: TRBD2; j_call: TRBJ2-1; clone_size: .; v_call: TRBV7-2; cdr3_aa: CASERGNSYNEQFF; cdr3_nt: TGTGCCAGTGAGCGGGGGAACTCCTACAATGAGCAGTTCTTC
d_call: TRBD1; j_call: TRBJ1-3; clone_size: .; v_call: TRBV6-5; cdr3_aa: CASSRTGPGNTIYF; cdr3_nt: TGTGCCAGCAGTCGGACAGGGCCTGGAAACACCATATATTTT
d_call: .; j_call: TRBJ2-3; clone_size: .; v_call: TRBV5-1; cdr3_aa: CASSPSPLSDTQYF; cdr3_nt: TGCGCCAGCAGCCCTAGCCCCCTTTCAGATACGCAGTATTTT
d_call: .; j_call: TRBJ1-1; clone_size: .; v_call: TRBV12-5; cdr3_aa: CASGSGRMTEAFF; cdr3_nt: TGTGCTAGTGGTTCGGGACGAATGACTGAAGCTTTCTTT
d_call: TRBD1; j_call: TRBJ1-2; clone_size: .; v_call: TRBV10-3; cdr3_aa: CAIRANRGSDGYTF; cdr3_nt: TGTGCCATCAGGGCCAACAGGGGTTCGGATGGCTACACCTTC